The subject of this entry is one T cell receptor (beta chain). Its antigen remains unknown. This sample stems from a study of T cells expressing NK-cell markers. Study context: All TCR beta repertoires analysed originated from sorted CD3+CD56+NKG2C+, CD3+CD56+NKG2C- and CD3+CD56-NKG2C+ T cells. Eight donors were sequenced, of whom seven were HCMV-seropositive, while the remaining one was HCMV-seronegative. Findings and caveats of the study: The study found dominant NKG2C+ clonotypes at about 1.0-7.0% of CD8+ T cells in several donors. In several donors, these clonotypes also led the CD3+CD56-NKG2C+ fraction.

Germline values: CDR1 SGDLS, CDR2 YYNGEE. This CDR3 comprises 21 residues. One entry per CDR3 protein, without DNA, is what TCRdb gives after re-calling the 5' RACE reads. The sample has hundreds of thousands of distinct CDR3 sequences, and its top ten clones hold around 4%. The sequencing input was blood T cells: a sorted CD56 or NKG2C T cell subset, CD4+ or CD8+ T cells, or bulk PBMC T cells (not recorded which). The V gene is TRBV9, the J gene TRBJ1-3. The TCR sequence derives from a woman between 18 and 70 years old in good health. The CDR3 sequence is CASSVEPPRGGDHIPGNTIYF.